This TCR beta chain was sequenced for a study of T-cell reconstitution after alpha-beta-depleted transplantation in children. Unique molecular identifiers were built into the TCRbeta library. TCRdb fed the PCR reads into MiXCR, producing one record per CDR3 protein. Altogether roughly 590,000 distinct CDR3 sequences are present, around 17% being singletons, with the ten largest covering approximately 1.1%. This CDR3 region has 13 residues. V lost 4 bases, J lost 13 bases, and 19 bases lay in between. The V gene's germline CDR1 is DFQATT and CDR2 SNEGSKA (reference sequence). This clonotype appeared many times.

The receptor was isolated from a human donor who donated a stem cell graft to a child with acute myeloid leukemia. The V gene is TRBV20-1, the J gene TRBJ1-4; weak D call: TRBD1 (5 bases). The input for sequencing was PBMCs from the stem cell graft donor, taken from the stem cell graft. The CDR3 nucleotides read TGCAGTGCTAATAAGGCCGGGGCAAATGGACTGTTTTTT. Protein sequence: CSANKAGANGLFF.